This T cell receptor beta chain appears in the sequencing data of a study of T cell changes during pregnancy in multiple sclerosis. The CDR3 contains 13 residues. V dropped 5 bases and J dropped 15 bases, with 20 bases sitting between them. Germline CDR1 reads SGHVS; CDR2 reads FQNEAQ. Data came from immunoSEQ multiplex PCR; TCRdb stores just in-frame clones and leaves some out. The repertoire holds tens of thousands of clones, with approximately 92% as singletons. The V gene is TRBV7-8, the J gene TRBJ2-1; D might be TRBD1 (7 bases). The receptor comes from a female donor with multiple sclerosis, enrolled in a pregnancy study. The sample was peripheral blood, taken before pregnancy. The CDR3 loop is CASSQLETGRSFF. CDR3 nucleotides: TGTGCCAGCAGCCAGCTGGAGACAGGGAGGTCGTTCTTC.